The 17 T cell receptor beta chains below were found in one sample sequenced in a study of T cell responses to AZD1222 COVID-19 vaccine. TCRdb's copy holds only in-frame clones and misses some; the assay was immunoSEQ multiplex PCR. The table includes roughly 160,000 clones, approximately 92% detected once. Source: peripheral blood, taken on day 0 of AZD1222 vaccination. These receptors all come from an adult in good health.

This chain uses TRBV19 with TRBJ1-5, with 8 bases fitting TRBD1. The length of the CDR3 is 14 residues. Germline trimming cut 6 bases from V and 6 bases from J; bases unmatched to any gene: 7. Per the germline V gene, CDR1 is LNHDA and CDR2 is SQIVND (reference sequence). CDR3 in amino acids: CASRAGGSVQPQHF. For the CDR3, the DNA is TGTGCCAGTAGGGCAGGGGGCTCCGTTCAGCCCCAGCATTTT.

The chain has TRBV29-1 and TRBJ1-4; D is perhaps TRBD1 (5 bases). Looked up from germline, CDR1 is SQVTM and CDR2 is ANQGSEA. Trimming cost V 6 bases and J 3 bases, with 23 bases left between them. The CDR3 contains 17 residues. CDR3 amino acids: CSVMGPPGPKSNEKLFF. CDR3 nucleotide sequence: TGCAGCGTGATGGGCCCGCCGGGACCGAAGTCTAATGAAAAACTGTTTTTT.

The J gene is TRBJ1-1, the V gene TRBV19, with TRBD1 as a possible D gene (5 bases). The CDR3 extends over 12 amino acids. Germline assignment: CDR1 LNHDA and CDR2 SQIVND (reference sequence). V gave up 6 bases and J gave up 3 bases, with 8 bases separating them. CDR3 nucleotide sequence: TGTGCCAGTAGGGGGGGATACACTGAAGCTTTCTTT. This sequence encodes CASRGGYTEAFF.

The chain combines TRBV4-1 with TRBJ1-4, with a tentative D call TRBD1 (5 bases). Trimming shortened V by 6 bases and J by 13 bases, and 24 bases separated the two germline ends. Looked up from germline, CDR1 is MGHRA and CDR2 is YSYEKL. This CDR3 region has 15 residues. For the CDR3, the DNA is TGCGCCAGCAGTAGAACCGGGACTCAAGGAGCCAGACTGTTTTTT. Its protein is CASSRTGTQGARLFF.

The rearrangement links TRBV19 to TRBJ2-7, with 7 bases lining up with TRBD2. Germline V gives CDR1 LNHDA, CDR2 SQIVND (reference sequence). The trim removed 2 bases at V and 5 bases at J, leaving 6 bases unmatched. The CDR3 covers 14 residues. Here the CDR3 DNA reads TGTGCCAGTAGTATAAAGGGACTATACCACGAGCAGTACTTC. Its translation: CASSIKGLYHEQYF.

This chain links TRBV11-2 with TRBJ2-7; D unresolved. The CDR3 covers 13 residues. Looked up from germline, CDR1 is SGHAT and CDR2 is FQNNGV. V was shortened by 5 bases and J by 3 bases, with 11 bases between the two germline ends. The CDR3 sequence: CASSTQWGYEQYF. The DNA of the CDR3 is TGTGCCAGCAGCACTCAATGGGGCTACGAGCAGTACTTC.

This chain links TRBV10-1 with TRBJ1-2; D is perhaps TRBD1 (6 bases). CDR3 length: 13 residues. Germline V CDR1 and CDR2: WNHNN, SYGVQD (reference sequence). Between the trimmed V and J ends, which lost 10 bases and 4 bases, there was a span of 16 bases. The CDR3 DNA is TGCGCCACCAAGGAGGGGGAGAGCTATGGCTACACCTTC. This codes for CATKEGESYGYTF.

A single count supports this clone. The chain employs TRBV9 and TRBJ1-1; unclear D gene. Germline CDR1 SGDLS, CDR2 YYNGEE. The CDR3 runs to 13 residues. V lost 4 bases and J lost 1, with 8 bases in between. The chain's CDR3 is CASSLVGNTEAFF. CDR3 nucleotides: TGTGCCAGCAGCCTAGTGGGGAACACTGAAGCTTTCTTT.

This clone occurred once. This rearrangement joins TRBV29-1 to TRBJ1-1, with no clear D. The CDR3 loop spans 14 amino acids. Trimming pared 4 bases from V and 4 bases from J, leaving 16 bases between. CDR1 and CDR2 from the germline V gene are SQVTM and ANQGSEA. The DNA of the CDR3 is TGCAGCGTTGGGATAACAAGCCCGGGCACTGAAGCTTTCTTT. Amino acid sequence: CSVGITSPGTEAFF.

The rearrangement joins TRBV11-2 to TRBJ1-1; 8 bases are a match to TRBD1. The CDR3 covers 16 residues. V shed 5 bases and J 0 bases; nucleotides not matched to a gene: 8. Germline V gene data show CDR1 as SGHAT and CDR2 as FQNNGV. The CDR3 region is CASSRGRDRLNTEAFF. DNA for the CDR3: TGTGCCAGCAGCCGCGGCCGGGACAGGTTGAACACTGAAGCTTTCTTT.

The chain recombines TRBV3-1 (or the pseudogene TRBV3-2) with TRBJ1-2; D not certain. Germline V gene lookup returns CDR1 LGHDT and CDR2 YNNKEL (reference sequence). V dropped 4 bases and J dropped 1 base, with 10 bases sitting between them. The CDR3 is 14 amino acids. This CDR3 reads CASSPPLINYGYTF. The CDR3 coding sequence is TGTGCCAGCAGCCCCCCCCTAATTAACTATGGCTACACCTTC.

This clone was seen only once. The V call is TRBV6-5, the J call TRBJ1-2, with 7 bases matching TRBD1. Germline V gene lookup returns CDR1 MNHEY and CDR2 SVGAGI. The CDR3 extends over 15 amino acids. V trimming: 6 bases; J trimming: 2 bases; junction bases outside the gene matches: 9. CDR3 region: CASRREGAMNYGYTF. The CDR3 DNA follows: TGTGCCAGCAGGAGGGAGGGGGCTATGAACTATGGCTACACCTTC.

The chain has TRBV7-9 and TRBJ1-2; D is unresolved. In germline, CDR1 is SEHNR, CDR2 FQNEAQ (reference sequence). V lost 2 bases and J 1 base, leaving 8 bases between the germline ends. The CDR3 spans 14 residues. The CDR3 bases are TGTGCCAGCAGCTTACACACCTTTAACTATGGCTACACCTTC. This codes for CASSLHTFNYGYTF.

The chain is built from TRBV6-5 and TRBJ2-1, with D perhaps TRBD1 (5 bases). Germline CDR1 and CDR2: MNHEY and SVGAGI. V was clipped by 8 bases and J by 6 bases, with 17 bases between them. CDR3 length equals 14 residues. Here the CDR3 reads CASPRPRGRNEQFF. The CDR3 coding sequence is TGTGCCAGCCCAAGACCAAGGGGCCGCAATGAGCAGTTCTTC.

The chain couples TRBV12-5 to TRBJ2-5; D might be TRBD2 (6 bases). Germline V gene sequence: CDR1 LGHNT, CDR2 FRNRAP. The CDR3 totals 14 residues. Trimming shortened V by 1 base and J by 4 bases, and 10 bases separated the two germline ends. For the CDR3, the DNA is TGTGCTAGTGGTTTGGGGAGCGGGTTAGAGACCCAGTACTTC. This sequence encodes CASGLGSGLETQYF.

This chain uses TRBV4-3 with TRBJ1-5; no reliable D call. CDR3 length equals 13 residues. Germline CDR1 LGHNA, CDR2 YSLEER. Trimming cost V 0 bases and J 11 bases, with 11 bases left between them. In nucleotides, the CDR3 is TGCGCCAGCAGCCAAGAGTCGGGAATGACCCAGCATTTT. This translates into CASSQESGMTQHF.

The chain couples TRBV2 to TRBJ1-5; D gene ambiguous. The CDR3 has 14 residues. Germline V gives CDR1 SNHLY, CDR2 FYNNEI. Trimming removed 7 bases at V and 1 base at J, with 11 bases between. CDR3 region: CASNVVESNQPQHF. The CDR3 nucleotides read TGTGCCAGCAACGTAGTTGAGAGCAATCAGCCCCAGCATTTT.